Listed below are T cell receptor beta chains from one sample, sequenced in a study of early T cells in non-severe SARS-CoV-2 infection. A single record per CDR3 protein comes from TCRdb applying MiXCR to the 5' RACE reads. The sample has tens of thousands of distinct CDR3 sequences, over 9% seen once; the top ten hold 6.5%. Source material: whole blood. These receptors originate from an adult who was a healthcare worker with PCR-confirmed SARS-CoV-2 infection or an uninfected control (not recorded which). CDR3s include the opening cysteine and the closing phenylalanine or tryptophan. A D gene is named only where the DNA matches it firmly. Part of the rows lack a size; the others show once, few, many or a class for expanded clones.

CASSPRGTGDSEKLFF,TGTGCCAGCTCACCACGGGGGACAGGGGATTCAGAAAAACTGTTTTTT,TRBD1,TRBJ1-4,few,TRBV18
CASSQKDSDYGYTF,TGTGCCAGCAGCCAAAAAGATTCGGACTATGGCTACACCTTC,-,TRBJ1-2,-,TRBV3-1
CAITSADSSYEQYF,TGTGCCATCACCTCAGCCGACAGCTCCTACGAGCAGTACTTC,-,TRBJ2-7,many,TRBV10-3
CASSQRTRQGANTGELFF,TGTGCCAGCTCACAACGGACTAGACAGGGGGCGAACACCGGGGAGCTGTTTTTT,TRBD1,TRBJ2-2,few,TRBV18
CASSRTRLAGGLSEQFF,TGTGCCAGCAGCCGCACTAGACTAGCGGGAGGGCTGAGTGAGCAGTTCTTC,TRBD2,TRBJ2-1,few,TRBV12-3/TRBV12-4
CASSSQGSGANVLTF,TGTGCCAGTAGTTCACAGGGCTCTGGGGCCAACGTCCTGACTTTC,-,TRBJ2-6,-,TRBV19
CASSVQGNEETQYF,TGTGCCAGTAGTGTCCAGGGGAATGAAGAGACCCAGTACTTC,-,TRBJ2-5,-,TRBV19
CSAPEPLAGSYEQYF,TGCAGTGCTCCGGAACCACTAGCGGGAAGCTACGAGCAGTACTTC,TRBD2,TRBJ2-7,-,TRBV20-1
CASSRGGLAGNEQYF,TGTGCCAGCAGCCGGGGGGGACTAGCTGGGAACGAGCAGTACTTC,TRBD2,TRBJ2-7,many,TRBV6-5
CASSARRDRDSSPLHF,TGTGCCAGCAGCGCCCGAAGAGACAGGGATAGTTCACCCCTCCACTTT,TRBD1,TRBJ1-6,few,TRBV9
CASSFGQGGGYTF,TGTGCCAGCAGTTTCGGACAGGGAGGTGGCTACACCTTC,TRBD1,TRBJ1-2,many,TRBV6-4
CASSRLAGGRDNEQFF,TGTGCCAGCAGCCGTCTAGCGGGAGGACGGGACAATGAGCAGTTCTTC,TRBD2,TRBJ2-1,-,TRBV3-1
CASSLEVTGELFF,TGTGCCAGCAGCTTAGAGGTTACCGGGGAGCTGTTTTTT,-,TRBJ2-2,-,TRBV11-2
CASSPSGPPYNEQFF,TGCGCCAGCAGCCCTAGCGGCCCCCCCTACAATGAGCAGTTCTTC,TRBD2,TRBJ2-1,many,TRBV5-1
CASSSTGPPTGELFF,TGTGCCAGCAGCTCGACGGGACCACCTACCGGGGAGCTGTTTTTT,-,TRBJ2-2,few,TRBV7-2
CASSYSGTQETQYF,TGTGCCAGCAGCTATAGCGGAACCCAAGAGACCCAGTACTTC,-,TRBJ2-5,-,TRBV7-2
CATARKGGDYNEQFF,TGTGCCACCGCGCGGAAAGGGGGGGACTACAATGAGCAGTTCTTC,-,TRBJ2-1,few,TRBV24-1
CASSSAPSSYNEQFF,TGTGCCAGCAGCTCCGCCCCAAGCTCCTACAATGAGCAGTTCTTC,-,TRBJ2-1,many,TRBV11-2
CSALSGTGDEKLFF,TGCAGTGCTCTATCCGGGACAGGGGATGAAAAACTGTTTTTT,TRBD1,TRBJ1-4,few,TRBV20-1
CASSSYRDNQPQHF,TGTGCCAGCAGCTCCTACAGAGACAATCAGCCCCAGCATTTT,-,TRBJ1-5,many,TRBV13
CASMTLEGAEAFF,TGTGCCAGTATGACTCTAGAGGGGGCTGAAGCTTTCTTT,-,TRBJ1-1,few,TRBV11-2
CASSVGEREENNEQFF,TGTGCCAGCAGCGTAGGGGAACGGGAGGAAAACAATGAGCAGTTCTTC,TRBD2,TRBJ2-1,-,TRBV9
CAIRPGLQNTDTQYF,TGTGCCATCAGGCCGGGACTACAAAACACAGATACGCAGTATTTT,TRBD2,TRBJ2-3,-,TRBV10-3
CASSLQTGFYEQYF,TGTGCCAGCAGCCTCCAGACAGGGTTCTACGAGCAGTACTTC,TRBD1,TRBJ2-7,-,TRBV7-8
CSALPSGSYEQYF,TGCAGTGCTCTTCCTAGCGGCTCCTACGAGCAGTACTTC,TRBD2,TRBJ2-7,few,TRBV20-1
CASSLGVGSYNEQFF,TGCGCCAGCAGCTTGGGAGTAGGCTCCTACAATGAGCAGTTCTTC,-,TRBJ2-1,-,TRBV5-1
CAWSTSENYGYTF,TGTGCCTGGAGTACTAGTGAGAACTATGGCTACACCTTC,-,TRBJ1-2,few,TRBV30